These 13 T cell receptor beta chains were sequenced from one sample in a study of identical twins' blood T cells. TCRdb reanalysed the 5' RACE reads using MiXCR and keeps one entry per CDR3 protein. The data contain 350,000 to 400,000 distinct CDR3 sequences, 28% of them singletons. The sample taken for sequencing was PBMCs. These receptors all stem from a woman aged 18 to 55 in good health.

This clonotype was seen a handful of times. The chain uses TRBV20-1 and TRBJ2-3; no reliable D call. The ends were cut back, 7 bases at V and 0 bases at J, with 11 bases in the middle. The CDR3 totals 13 residues. Germline V gene sequence: CDR1 DFQATT, CDR2 SNEGSKA (reference sequence). The CDR3 coding sequence is TGCAGTGGAAATGACTTGAGCACAGATACGCAGTATTTT. This translates into CSGNDLSTDTQYF.

This clonotype was observed a handful of times. J is TRBJ2-3 and V is TRBV29-1, with TRBD2 identical over 8 bases. V lost 4 bases to trimming and J lost 1 base; unmatched junction nucleotides: 4. This CDR3 is built from 14 residues. Germline V gene lookup returns CDR1 SQVTM and CDR2 ANQGSEA. CDR3 in amino acids: CSVAQTSGTDTQYF. The CDR3 DNA sequence: TGCAGCGTTGCCCAGACTAGCGGCACAGATACGCAGTATTTT.

Only a few counts were recorded for this clonotype. J is TRBJ2-5 and V is TRBV5-1, with D possibly matching TRBD1 (5 bases). The CDR3 has 13 amino acids. Germline-derived CDR1 and CDR2 are SGHRS and YFSETQ. Trimming removed 4 bases at V and 5 bases at J, with 12 bases between. CDR3 sequence: CASSIQGAETQYF. CDR3 DNA sequence: TGCGCCAGCAGCATTCAGGGTGCGGAGACCCAGTACTTC.

This clonotype has ten or more counts. The rearrangement joins TRBV10-3 to TRBJ2-2; the D gene is possibly TRBD1 (6 bases). CDR1 and CDR2 from the germline V gene are ENHRY and SYGVKD. The CDR3 is 14 residues long. Trimming stripped 2 bases from V and 6 bases from J, with 10 bases between. As DNA, the CDR3 is TGTGCCATCAGTGAGGCAGGGGAAGCCGGGGAGCTGTTTTTT. It encodes CAISEAGEAGELFF.

V gene TRBV19 combines with J gene TRBJ2-2; tentatively, D is TRBD2 (6 bases). This CDR3 contains 18 residues. Looked up from germline, CDR1 is LNHDA and CDR2 is SQIVND (reference sequence). The CDR3 reads CTTPNPGTFLLPPGELFF. For the CDR3, the DNA is TGTACCACCCCTAACCCCGGGACTTTTCTACTCCCCCCCGGGGAGCTGTTTTTT.

The chain carries TRBV6-5 and TRBJ1-4; D not certain. Trimming took 6 bases from V and 3 from J, leaving 14 bases between them. Germline loops: CDR1 MNHEY, CDR2 SVGAGI. This CDR3 spans 15 amino acids. The CDR3, as DNA: TGTGCCAGCAGGCGCCATGACGGTGCTAATGAAAAACTGTTTTTT. Its translation is CASRRHDGANEKLFF.

The rearrangement links TRBV12-3 or TRBV12-4 to TRBJ1-1; 7 positions agree with TRBD1. Unmatched junction bases numbered 7, after V lost 3 bases and J lost 3 bases. CDR3 size: 15 residues. CDR3 region: CASSFNRGGDTEAFF. The CDR3, as DNA: TGTGCCAGCAGTTTTAACAGGGGTGGGGACACTGAAGCTTTCTTT.

The genes are TRBV12-5 and TRBJ1-1, with D possibly matching TRBD1 (5 bases). The V and J ends lost 10 bases and 5 bases respectively, with 17 bases between them. The CDR3 spans 13 residues. Germline V gives CDR1 LGHNT, CDR2 FRNRAP. CDR3 DNA: TGTGCTAATGTCCTCGAGCGGGGGACTGAAGCTTTCTTT. Protein product: CANVLERGTEAFF.

The table lists this clonotype with a few counts. This chain connects TRBV20-1 to TRBJ1-1; tentatively, D is TRBD1 (5 bases). The CDR3 contains 15 residues. Germline CDR1 DFQATT, CDR2 SNEGSKA (reference sequence). Trimming took off 5 bases at V and 2 bases at J, with 18 bases between the two ends. The CDR3 DNA reads as TGCAGTGCTCCCTGGGGGGGGTCGGGTAACACTGAAGCTTTCTTT. Translated: CSAPWGGSGNTEAFF.

CDR3: CASSMGQLATNEKLFF. The CDR3 DNA reads as TGTGCCAGCAGCATGGGACAGCTTGCAACTAATGAAAAACTGTTTTTT. The chain has TRBV7-9 and TRBJ1-4; 7 bases align to TRBD1. Germline V CDR1 and CDR2: SEHNR, FQNEAQ (reference sequence). The CDR3 is made up of 16 amino acids. V gave up 5 bases and J gave up 0 bases; unmatched junction bases: 6.

This clonotype was seen only a few times. This chain connects TRBV5-1 to TRBJ2-3, with a weak D call TRBD1 (6 bases). The CDR3 totals 14 residues. Trimming took off 2 bases at V and 3 bases at J, with 10 bases between the two ends. Germline CDR1 reads SGHRS; CDR2 reads YFSETQ. The CDR3 region has the DNA TGCGCCAGCAGCTTCCGACAGGCGACAGATACGCAGTATTTT. Amino acids: CASSFRQATDTQYF.

This clonotype was seen a single time. At one of its ends the junction is not consistent with the germline gene, which may arise from a read error. This chain joins TRBV12-5 and TRBJ2-1; D not resolved. In germline, CDR1 is LGHNT, CDR2 FRNRAP. This CDR3 contains 16 residues. In DNA, the CDR3 is TGTGCTAGTGGTTTGGACCGATGGAGCTCCCACAATGAGCAGTTCTTC. Protein product: CASGLDRWSSHNEQFF.

A remark on this clonotype: Its ends do not fully match the called genes, so a read error is possible. This chain connects TRBV5-1 to TRBJ2-7, with D maybe TRBD1 (5 bases). Germline CDR1 reads SGHRS; CDR2 reads YFSETQ. The CDR3 spans 15 residues. The CDR3 bases are TGCGCCGGCAGCTTGGTAAGGGGCTTCTCCTACGAGCAGTACTTC. The encoded protein is CAGSLVRGFSYEQYF.